This TCR beta chain was profiled in a study of blood T cell repertoires in COVID-19. As for the study in general: Specimens from acute and convalescent COVID-19 originated in the United States, Italy and Spain. T cells, B-cell-depleted T cells, or PBMCs provided the cDNA or gDNA that served as material.

Study processing details: How many nucleated cells were present was estimated from reference gene primer amplification. Assay used: immunoSEQ multiplex PCR; TCRdb lists only in-frame clones, some missing. V and J calls and clone size follow that table, whereas D and trimming were derived from the DNA. The table has some 78,000 clones, approximately 89% seen once. There are 15 residues in the CDR3. The V gene lost 4 bases and the J gene lost 6 bases, with 19 bases spanning the gap. Germline CDR1 is SNHLY and CDR2 is FYNNEI. The TCR originated in a man between 65 and 85 years old with active or convalescent COVID-19. The J gene is TRBJ2-7, the V gene TRBV2; the D gene is possibly TRBD2 (6 bases). What was sequenced was peripheral blood. CDR3 DNA: TGTGCCAGCAGTGGGCGGGGTCCGTGGTCCGGCGAGCAGTACTTC. The encoded protein is CASSGRGPWSGEQYF.